This T cell receptor beta chain was observed in a study of blood T cell repertoires in COVID-19. On the study more broadly: The study drew acute and convalescent COVID-19 samples from the United States, Italy and Spain. T cells, B-cell-depleted T cells, or PBMCs supplied cDNA or gDNA.

In the study's own analysis: Amplification of reference gene primers was used by the study to estimate nucleated cell counts. Measured with immunoSEQ multiplex PCR; TCRdb has only the in-frame clones, and not every one. For V, J and clone size, that table is used; D and trimming come from the DNA. The repertoire holds 130,000 or so clones, 82% seen once, with about 12% in the top ten. CDR1 KGHDR and CDR2 SFDVKD come from the germline V gene. Trimming removed 3 bases at V and 9 bases at J, with 14 bases between. The CDR3 is 14 residues long. The sample was peripheral blood. The chain joins TRBV24-1 to TRBJ2-1; the D gene is possibly TRBD1 (5 bases). The TCR sequence derives from a human donor in a cohort sampled during active COVID-19. CDR3 bases: TGTGCCACCAGTGATATGGGGCTTGGGTTTGAGCAGTTCTTC. As protein: CATSDMGLGFEQFF.